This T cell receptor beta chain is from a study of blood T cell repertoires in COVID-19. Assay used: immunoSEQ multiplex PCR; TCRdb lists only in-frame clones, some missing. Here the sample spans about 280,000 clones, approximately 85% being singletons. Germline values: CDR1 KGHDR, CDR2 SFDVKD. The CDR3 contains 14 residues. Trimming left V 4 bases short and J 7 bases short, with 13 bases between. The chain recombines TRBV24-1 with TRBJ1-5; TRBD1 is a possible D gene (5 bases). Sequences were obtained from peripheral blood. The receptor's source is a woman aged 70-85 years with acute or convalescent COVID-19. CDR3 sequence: CATSDPDSSQPQHF. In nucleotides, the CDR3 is TGTGCCACCAGTGACCCCGACAGCTCCCAGCCCCAGCATTTT.